This TCR beta chain was identified in a study of radiotherapy plus CTLA-4 blockade in lung cancer. Study-wide background: For around 18% of patients, objective responses occurred, and roughly 31% had disease control. Study-level findings and limits: Radiotherapy plus ipilimumab was followed by expansion in blood of tumor-derived TCR clones.

Assay: immunoSEQ multiplex PCR; the TCRdb copy retains only in-frame clones and omits some. The sample holds around 90,000 clones, around 81% seen once. With respect to this clone: Its target is unknown.

Source: peripheral blood, taken from a patient treated with radiotherapy plus ipilimumab. This receptor was obtained from a human donor with non-small cell lung cancer that progressed on radiotherapy plus ipilimumab.

The CDR3 region has the DNA TGTGCCAGCAGCTTAGCGCGGGGTCAGCCCCAGCATTTT. Translating it yields CASSLARGQPQHF. This chain joins TRBV7-6 and TRBJ1-5, with no clear D. V was trimmed by 0 bases and J by 6 bases, leaving 6 bases between them. The germline V gene encodes CDR1 SGHVS and CDR2 FNYEAQ. The CDR3 has 13 residues.